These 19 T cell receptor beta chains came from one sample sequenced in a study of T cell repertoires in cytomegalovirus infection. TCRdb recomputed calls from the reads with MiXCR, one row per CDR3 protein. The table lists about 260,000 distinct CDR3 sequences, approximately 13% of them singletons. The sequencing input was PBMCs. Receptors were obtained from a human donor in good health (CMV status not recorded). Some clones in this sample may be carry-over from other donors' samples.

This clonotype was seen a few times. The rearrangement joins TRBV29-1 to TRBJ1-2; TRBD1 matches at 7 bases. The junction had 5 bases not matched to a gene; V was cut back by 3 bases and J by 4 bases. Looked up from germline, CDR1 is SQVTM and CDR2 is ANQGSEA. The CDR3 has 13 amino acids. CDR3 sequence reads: CSVDRSGGYGYTF. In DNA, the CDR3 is TGCAGCGTTGATAGGTCAGGGGGCTATGGCTACACCTTC.

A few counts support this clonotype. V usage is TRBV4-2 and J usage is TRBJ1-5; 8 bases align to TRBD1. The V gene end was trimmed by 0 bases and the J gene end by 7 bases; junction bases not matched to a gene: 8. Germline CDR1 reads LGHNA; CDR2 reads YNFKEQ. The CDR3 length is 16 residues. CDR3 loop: CASSQEPSGGGQPQHF. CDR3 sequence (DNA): TGTGCCAGCAGCCAAGAACCCTCAGGGGGCGGGCAGCCCCAGCATTTT.

Written as DNA, the CDR3 is TGTGCCAGCAGCCAACTAGGCGGGGACGGCGGCACAGATACGCAGTATTTT. Translating gives CASSQLGGDGGTDTQYF. The gene calls are TRBV4-2 and TRBJ2-3, with D tentatively TRBD2 (6 bases). Trimming shortened V by 2 bases and J by 1 base, and 16 bases separated the two germline ends. CDR1 is LGHNA, CDR2 YNFKEQ, per germline. CDR3 length: 17 amino acids.

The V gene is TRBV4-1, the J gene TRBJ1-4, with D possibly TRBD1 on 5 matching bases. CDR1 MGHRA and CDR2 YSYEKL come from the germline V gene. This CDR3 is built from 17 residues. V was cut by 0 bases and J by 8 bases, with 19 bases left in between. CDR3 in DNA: TGCGCCAGCAGCCAAGACCCCCCAGGGCGCCGGGGGGAAAAACTGTTTTTT. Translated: CASSQDPPGRRGEKLFF.

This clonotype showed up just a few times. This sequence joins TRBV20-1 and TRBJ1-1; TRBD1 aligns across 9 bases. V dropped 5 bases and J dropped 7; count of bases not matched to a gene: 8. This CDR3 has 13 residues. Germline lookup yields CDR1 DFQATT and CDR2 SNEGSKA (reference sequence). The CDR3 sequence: CSAGRDRAFEAFF. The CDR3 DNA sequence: TGCAGTGCTGGCCGGGACAGGGCTTTTGAAGCTTTCTTT.

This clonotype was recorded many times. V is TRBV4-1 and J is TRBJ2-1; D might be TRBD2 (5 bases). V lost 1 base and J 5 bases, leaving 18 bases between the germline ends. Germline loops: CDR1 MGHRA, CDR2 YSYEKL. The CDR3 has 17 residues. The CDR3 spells CASSQGRTIRGNNEQFF. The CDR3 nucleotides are TGCGCCAGCAGCCAAGGACGCACGATCCGGGGAAACAATGAGCAGTTCTTC.

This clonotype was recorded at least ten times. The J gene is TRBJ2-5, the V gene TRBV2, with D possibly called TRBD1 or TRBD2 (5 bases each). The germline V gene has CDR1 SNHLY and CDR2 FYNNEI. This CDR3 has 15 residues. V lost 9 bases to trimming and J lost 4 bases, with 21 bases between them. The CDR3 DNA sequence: TGTGCCAGTCCAAGGGACCGAGGGGTCAGAGAGACCCAGTACTTC. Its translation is CASPRDRGVRETQYF.

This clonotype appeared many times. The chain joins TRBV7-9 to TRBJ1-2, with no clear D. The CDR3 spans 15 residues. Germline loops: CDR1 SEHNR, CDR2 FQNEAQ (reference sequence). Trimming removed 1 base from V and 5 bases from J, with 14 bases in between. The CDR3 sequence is CASSLVPARKYGYTF. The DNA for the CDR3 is TGTGCCAGCAGCTTAGTCCCCGCAAGAAAGTATGGCTACACCTTC. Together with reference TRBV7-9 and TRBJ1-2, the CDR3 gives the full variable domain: DTGVSQNPRHKITKRGQNVTFRCDPISEHNRLYWYRQTLGQGPEFLTYFQNEAQLEKSRLLSDRFSAERPKGSFSTLEIQRTEQGDSAMYLCASSLVPARKYGYTFGSGTRLTVV.

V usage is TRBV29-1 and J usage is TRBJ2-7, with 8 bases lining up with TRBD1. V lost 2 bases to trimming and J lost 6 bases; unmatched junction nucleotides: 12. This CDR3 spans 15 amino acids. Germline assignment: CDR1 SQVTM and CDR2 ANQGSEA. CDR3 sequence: CSVEPIGQGLGEQYF. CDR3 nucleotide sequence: TGCAGCGTTGAACCTATAGGACAGGGTCTTGGCGAGCAGTACTTC.

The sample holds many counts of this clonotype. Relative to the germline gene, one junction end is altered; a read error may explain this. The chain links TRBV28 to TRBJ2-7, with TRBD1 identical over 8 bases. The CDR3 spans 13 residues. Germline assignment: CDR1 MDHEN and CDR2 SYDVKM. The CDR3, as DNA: TGTGCCAGCAGTTTTCTTAACTCAGGGGGCGCATCCTTC. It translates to CASSFLNSGGASF.

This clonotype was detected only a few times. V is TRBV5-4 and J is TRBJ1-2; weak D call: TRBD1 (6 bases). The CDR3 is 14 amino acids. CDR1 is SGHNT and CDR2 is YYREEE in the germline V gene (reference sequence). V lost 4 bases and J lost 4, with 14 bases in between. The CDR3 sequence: CASSKTGNIYGYTF. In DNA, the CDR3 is TGTGCCAGCAGCAAAACAGGGAATATCTATGGCTACACCTTC.

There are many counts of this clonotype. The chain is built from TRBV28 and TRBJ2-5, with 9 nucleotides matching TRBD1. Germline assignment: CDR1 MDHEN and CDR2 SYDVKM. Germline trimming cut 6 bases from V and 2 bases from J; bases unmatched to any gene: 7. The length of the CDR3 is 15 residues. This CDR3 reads CASRGTGLDQETQYF. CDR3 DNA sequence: TGTGCCAGCAGGGGGACAGGGCTGGATCAAGAGACCCAGTACTTC.

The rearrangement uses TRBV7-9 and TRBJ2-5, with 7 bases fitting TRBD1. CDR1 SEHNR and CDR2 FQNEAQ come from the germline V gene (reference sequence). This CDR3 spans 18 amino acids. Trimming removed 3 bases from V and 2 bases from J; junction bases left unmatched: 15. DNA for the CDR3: TGTGCCAGCAGCTTTCCCTACGCCGGGACAGATTTACAAGAGACCCAGTACTTC. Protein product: CASSFPYAGTDLQETQYF.

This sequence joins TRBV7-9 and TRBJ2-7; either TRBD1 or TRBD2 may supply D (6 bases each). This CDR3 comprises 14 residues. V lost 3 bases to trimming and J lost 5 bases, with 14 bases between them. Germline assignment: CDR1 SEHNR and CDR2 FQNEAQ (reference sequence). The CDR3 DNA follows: TGTGCCAGCAGCTTGAGGGGGGAGATCCACGAGCAGTACTTC. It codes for CASSLRGEIHEQYF. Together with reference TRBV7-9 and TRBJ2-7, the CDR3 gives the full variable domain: DTGVSQNPRHKITKRGQNVTFRCDPISEHNRLYWYRQTLGQGPEFLTYFQNEAQLEKSRLLSDRFSAERPKGSFSTLEIQRTEQGDSAMYLCASSLRGEIHEQYFGPGTRLTVT.

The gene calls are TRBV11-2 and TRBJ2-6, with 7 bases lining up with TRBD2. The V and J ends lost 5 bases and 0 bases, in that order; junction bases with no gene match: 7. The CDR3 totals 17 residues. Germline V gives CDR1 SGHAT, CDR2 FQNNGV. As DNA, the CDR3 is TGTGCCAGCAGCGTCAGGGAGGGAACCTCTGGGGCCAACGTCCTGACTTTC. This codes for CASSVREGTSGANVLTF.

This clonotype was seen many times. The CDR3 loop reads CASSDGGGRPTDTQYF. CDR3 nucleotide sequence: TGTGCCAGCAGCGATGGCGGGGGCAGACCCACAGATACGCAGTATTTT. This chain links TRBV7-2 with TRBJ2-3, with D possibly TRBD2 on 7 matching bases. V was shortened by 5 bases and J by 2 bases, with 17 bases between the two germline ends. This CDR3 is built from 16 residues. Germline CDR1 and CDR2: SGHTA and FQGNSA.

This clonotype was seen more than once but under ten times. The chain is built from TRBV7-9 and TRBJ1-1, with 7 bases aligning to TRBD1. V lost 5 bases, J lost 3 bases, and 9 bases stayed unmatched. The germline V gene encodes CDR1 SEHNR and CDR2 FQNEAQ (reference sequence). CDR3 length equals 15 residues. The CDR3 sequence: CASSHVTGADTEAFF. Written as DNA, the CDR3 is TGTGCCAGCAGCCATGTAACAGGGGCTGACACTGAAGCTTTCTTT.

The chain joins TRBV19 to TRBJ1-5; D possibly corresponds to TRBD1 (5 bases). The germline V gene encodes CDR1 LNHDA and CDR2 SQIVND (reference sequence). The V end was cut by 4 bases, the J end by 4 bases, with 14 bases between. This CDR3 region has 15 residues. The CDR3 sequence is CASSTVGRANQPQHF. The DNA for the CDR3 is TGTGCCAGTAGTACCGTCGGCAGGGCTAATCAGCCCCAGCATTTT.

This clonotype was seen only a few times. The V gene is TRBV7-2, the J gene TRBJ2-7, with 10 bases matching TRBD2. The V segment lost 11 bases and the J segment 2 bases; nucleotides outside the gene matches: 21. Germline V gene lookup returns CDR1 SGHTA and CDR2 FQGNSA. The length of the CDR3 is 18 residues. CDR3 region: CAGSGTGPGLANTYEQYF. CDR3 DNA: TGTGCCGGGTCCGGTACAGGGCCGGGACTAGCGAATACCTACGAGCAGTACTTC.